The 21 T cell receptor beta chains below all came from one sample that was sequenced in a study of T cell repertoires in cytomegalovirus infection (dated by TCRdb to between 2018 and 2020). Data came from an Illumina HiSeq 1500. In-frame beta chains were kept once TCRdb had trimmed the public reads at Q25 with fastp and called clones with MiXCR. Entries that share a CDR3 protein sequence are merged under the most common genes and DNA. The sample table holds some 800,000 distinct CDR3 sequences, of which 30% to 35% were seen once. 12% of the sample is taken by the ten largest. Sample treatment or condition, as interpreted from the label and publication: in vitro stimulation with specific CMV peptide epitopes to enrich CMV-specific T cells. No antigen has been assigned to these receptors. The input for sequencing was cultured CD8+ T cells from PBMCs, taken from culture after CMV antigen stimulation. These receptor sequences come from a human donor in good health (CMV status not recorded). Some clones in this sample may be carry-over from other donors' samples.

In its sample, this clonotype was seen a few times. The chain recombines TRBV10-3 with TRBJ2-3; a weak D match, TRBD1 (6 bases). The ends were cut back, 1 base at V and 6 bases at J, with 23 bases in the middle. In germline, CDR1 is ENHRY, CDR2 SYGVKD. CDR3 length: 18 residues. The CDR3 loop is CAISELLGQTPVADTQYF. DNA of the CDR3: TGTGCCATCAGTGAGTTACTCGGACAGACTCCGGTAGCGGATACGCAGTATTTT.

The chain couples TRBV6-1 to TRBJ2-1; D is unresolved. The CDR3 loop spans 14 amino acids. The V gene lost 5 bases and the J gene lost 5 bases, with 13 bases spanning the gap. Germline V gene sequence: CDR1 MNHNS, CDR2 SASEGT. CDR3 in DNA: TGTGCCAGCAGTTTCCCCGGGCCCCACAATGAGCAGTTCTTC. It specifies CASSFPGPHNEQFF.

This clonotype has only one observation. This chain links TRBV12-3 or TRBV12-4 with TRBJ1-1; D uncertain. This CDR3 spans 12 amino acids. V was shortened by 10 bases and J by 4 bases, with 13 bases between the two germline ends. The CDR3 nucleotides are TGTGCCACCGCGAAAGGGTTCACTGAAGCTTTCTTT. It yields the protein CATAKGFTEAFF.

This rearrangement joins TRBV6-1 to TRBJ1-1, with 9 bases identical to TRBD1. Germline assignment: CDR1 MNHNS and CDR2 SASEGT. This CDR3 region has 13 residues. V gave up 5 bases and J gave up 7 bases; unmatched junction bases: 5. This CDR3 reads CASSRQGGGEAFF. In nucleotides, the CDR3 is TGTGCCAGCAGTCGACAGGGGGGAGGTGAAGCTTTCTTT.

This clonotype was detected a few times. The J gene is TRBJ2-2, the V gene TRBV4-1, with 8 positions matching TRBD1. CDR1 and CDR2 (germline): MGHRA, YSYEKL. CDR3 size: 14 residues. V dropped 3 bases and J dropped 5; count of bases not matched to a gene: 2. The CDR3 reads CASSQRTGTGELFF. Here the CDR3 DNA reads TGCGCCAGCAGCCAGCGGACAGGGACCGGGGAGCTGTTTTTT.

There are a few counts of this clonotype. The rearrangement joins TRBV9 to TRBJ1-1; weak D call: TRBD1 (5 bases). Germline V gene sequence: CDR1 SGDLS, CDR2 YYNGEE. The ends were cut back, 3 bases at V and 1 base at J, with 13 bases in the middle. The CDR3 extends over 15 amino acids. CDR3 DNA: TGTGCCAGCAGCGCGGGGCAGGGACCGAACACTGAAGCTTTCTTT. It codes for CASSAGQGPNTEAFF.

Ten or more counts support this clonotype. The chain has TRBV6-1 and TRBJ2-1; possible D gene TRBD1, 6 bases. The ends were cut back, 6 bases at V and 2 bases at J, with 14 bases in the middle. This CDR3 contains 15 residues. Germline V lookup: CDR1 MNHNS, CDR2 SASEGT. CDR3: CASSKGDIAYNEQFF. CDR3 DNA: TGTGCCAGCAGCAAAGGGGACATCGCCTACAATGAGCAGTTCTTC.

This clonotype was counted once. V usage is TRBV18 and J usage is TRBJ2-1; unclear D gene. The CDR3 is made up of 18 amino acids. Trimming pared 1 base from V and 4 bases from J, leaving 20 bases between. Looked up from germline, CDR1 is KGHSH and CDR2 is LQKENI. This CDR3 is CASSPRPHLQIFYNEQFF. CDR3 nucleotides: TGTGCCAGCTCACCACGGCCCCACCTCCAGATCTTTTACAATGAGCAGTTCTTC.

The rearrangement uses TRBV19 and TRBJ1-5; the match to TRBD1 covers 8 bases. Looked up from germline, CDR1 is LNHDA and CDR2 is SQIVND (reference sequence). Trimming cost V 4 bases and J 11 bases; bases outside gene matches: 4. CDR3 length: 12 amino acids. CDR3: CASSTLQGAQHF. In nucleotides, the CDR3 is TGTGCCAGTAGTACACTACAGGGGGCCCAGCATTTT.

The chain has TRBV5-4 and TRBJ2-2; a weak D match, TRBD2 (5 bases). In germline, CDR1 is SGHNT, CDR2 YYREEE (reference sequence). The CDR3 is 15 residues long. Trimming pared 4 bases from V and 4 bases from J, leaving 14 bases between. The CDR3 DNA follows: TGTGCCAGCAGCCCGGATAGAGGGTTCACCGGGGAGCTGTTTTTT. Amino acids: CASSPDRGFTGELFF.

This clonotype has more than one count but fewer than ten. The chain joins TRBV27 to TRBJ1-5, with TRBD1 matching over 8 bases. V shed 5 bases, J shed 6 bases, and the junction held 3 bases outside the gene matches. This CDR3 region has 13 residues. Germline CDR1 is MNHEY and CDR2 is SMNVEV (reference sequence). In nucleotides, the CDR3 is TGTGCCAGCAGTCGGGGGACAGGTCAGCCCCAGCATTTT. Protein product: CASSRGTGQPQHF.

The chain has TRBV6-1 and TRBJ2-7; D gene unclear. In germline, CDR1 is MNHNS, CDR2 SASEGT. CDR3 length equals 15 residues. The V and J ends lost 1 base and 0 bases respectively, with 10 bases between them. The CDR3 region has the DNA TGTGCCAGCAGTGAAGAAGGCAGCCCCTCCTACGAGCAGTACGTC. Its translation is CASSEEGSPSYEQYV.

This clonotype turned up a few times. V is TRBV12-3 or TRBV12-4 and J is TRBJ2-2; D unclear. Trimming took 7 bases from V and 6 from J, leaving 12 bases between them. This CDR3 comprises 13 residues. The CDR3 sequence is CASTPTPPGELFF. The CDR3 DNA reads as TGTGCCAGCACCCCTACCCCCCCCGGGGAGCTGTTTTTT.

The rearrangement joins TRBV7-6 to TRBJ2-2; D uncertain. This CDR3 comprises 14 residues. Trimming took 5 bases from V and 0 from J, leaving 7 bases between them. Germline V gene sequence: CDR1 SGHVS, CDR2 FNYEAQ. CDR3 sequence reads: CASSGDANTGELFF. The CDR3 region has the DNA TGTGCCAGCAGCGGGGATGCGAACACCGGGGAGCTGTTTTTT.

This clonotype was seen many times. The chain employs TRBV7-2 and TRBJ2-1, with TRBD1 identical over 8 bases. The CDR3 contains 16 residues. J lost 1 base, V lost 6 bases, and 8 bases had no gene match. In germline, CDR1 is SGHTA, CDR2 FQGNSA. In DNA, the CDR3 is TGTGCCAGCAGATATCCGGGACAGGCATCCTACAATGAGCAGTTCTTC. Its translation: CASRYPGQASYNEQFF.

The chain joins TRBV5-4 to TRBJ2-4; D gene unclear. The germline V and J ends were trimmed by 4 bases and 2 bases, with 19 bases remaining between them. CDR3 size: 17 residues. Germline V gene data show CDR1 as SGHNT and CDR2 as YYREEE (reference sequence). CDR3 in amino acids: CASSQMGFTESKNIQYF. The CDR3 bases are TGTGCCAGCAGCCAAATGGGTTTTACGGAGTCCAAAAACATTCAGTACTTC. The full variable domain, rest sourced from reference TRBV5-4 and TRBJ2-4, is ETGVTQSPTHLIKTRGQQVTLRCSSQSGHNTVSWYQQALGQGPQFIFQYYREEENGRGNFPPRFSGLQFPNYSSELNVNALELDDSALYLCASSQMGFTESKNIQYFGAGTRLSVL.

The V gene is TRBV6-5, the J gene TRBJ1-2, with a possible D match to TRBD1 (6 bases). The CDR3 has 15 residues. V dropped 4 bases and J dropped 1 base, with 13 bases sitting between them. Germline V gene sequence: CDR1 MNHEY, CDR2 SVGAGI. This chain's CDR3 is CASSLTGNFNYGYTF. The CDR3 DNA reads TGTGCCAGCAGTTTGACAGGAAACTTTAACTATGGCTACACCTTC.

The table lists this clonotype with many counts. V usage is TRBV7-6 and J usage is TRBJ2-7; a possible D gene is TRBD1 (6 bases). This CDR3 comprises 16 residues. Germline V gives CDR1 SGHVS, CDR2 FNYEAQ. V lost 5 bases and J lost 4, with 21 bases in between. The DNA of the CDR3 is TGTGCCAGCAGCCCAGGGGTCCACCTGGCCGGTTACGAGCAGTACGTC. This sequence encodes CASSPGVHLAGYEQYV.

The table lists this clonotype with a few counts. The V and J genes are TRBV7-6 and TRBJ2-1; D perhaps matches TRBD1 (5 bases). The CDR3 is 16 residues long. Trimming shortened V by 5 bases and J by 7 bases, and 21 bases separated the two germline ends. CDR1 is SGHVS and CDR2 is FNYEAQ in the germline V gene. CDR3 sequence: CASSLALQAGLNEQFF. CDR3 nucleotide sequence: TGTGCCAGCAGCCTCGCCCTACAGGCTGGGCTAAATGAGCAGTTCTTC. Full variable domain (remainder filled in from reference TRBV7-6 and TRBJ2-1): GAGVSQSPRYKVTKRGQDVALRCDPISGHVSLYWYRQALGQGPEFLTYFNYEAQQDKSGLPNDRFSAERPEGSISTLTIQRTEQRDSAMYRCASSLALQAGLNEQFFGPGTRLTVL.

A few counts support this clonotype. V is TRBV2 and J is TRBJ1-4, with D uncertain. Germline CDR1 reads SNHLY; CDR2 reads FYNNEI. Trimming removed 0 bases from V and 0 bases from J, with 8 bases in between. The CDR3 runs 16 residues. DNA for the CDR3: TGTGCCAGCAGTGAAGCCCCAGAAGCAACTAATGAAAAACTGTTTTTT. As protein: CASSEAPEATNEKLFF.

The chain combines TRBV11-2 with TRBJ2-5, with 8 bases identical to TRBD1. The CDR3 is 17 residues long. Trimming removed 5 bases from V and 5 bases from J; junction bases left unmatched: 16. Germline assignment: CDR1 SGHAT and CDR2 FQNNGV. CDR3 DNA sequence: TGTGCCAGCAGCGTACAGGGGGGACCCGCCGCGAGGGAGACCCAGTACTTC. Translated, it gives CASSVQGGPAARETQYF.